This entry is about one TCR beta chain. The antigen is unknown. These data come from a study of cytomegalovirus exposure and HLA in healthy donors. This CDR3 has 12 amino acids. Between the trimmed V and J ends, which lost 7 bases and 1 base, there was a span of 10 bases. CDR1 is SQVTM, CDR2 ANQGSEA, per germline. Nominal health characterized the donors when sampled, though unrecorded immune exposures were likely. General study points: Fewer N-insertions than the approximately 700-donor mean were reportedly shown by an Asian-associated ancestry cluster in a later analysis. It was reportedly the case that the classifier diagnosed cytomegalovirus status with high specificity and sensitivity.

With 60 Vbeta and 13 Jbeta primers, the PCR was carried out. Measured with immunoSEQ multiplex PCR; TCRdb has only the in-frame clones, and not every one. The table shows more than 140,000 clones, with almost 85% occurring only once. Sequencing was done on a sample of PBMCs. The rearrangement joins TRBV29-1 to TRBJ1-1; D call uncertain. The TCR was taken from a woman aged 40 to 49 in good health and CMV-seronegative. In DNA form, the CDR3 reads TGCAGCGCCCTATATACGAACACTGAAGCTTTCTTT. Translation: CSALYTNTEAFF.